These 10 T cell receptor beta chains share one sample of origin, sequenced in a study of early T cells in non-severe SARS-CoV-2 infection. TCRdb analysed the 5' RACE reads with MiXCR anew, one entry per CDR3 protein. The table includes about 77,000 distinct CDR3 sequences, about 5% detected once. Material: whole blood, obtained at baseline. The origin of the receptors is an adult who was a healthcare worker with PCR-confirmed SARS-CoV-2 infection or an uninfected control (not recorded which).

The chain is built from TRBV6-6 and TRBJ2-7; possibly TRBD1 or TRBD2 for D (5 bases each). Germline loops: CDR1 MNHNY, CDR2 SVGAGI (reference sequence). CDR3 size: 16 residues. Trimming cost V 0 bases and J 3 bases, with 15 bases left between them. The chain's CDR3 is CASSYSSSGHHYEQYF. For the CDR3, the DNA is TGTGCCAGCAGTTACTCTTCGAGCGGACATCACTACGAGCAGTACTTC.

This clonotype has a handful of counts. The V and J genes are TRBV7-8 and TRBJ2-3, with 7 bases matching TRBD2. This CDR3 has 16 amino acids. Trimming cost V 3 bases and J 2 bases; bases outside gene matches: 8. Germline assignment: CDR1 SGHVS and CDR2 FQNEAQ. The CDR3 reads CASSFTGGGYTDTQYF. The CDR3 bases are TGTGCCAGCAGCTTCACGGGGGGTGGATACACAGATACGCAGTATTTT.

This clonotype was observed at least ten times. The rearrangement links TRBV20-1 to TRBJ2-1; maybe TRBD1 (7 bases). V lost 5 bases and J 0 bases, leaving 17 bases between the germline ends. Germline V gives CDR1 DFQATT, CDR2 SNEGSKA (reference sequence). The CDR3 totals 16 residues. For the CDR3, the DNA is TGCAGTGCTCCCCCACGTCAGGGGGGCTCCTACAATGAGCAGTTCTTC. It is translated as CSAPPRQGGSYNEQFF.

The CDR3 DNA follows: TGTGCCAGCAGCGCCCGTCCCAATGAGCAGTTCTTC. Its translation: CASSARPNEQFF. This chain uses TRBV9 with TRBJ2-1; no clear D. The CDR3 contains 12 residues. The germline gives CDR1 SGDLS, CDR2 YYNGEE. V lost 3 bases to trimming and J lost 6 bases, with 7 bases between them.

This clonotype has a handful of counts. This chain connects TRBV30 to TRBJ2-5; the D is unclear. This CDR3 is built from 17 residues. V was shortened by 3 bases and J by 3 bases, with 23 bases between the two germline ends. CDR1 GTSNPN and CDR2 SVGIG come from the germline V gene (reference sequence). The chain's CDR3 is CAWSQGWVVRLEETQYF. The CDR3 DNA follows: TGTGCCTGGAGCCAAGGGTGGGTAGTCAGACTCGAAGAGACCCAGTACTTC.

V is TRBV18 and J is TRBJ2-7; the D is unclear. CDR1 is KGHSH and CDR2 is LQKENI in the germline V gene. This CDR3 spans 13 amino acids. V lost 3 bases to trimming and J lost 3 bases, with 9 bases between them. For the CDR3, the DNA is TGTGCCAGCTCACCGGACCTAGACTACGAGCAGTACTTC. It encodes CASSPDLDYEQYF.

This clonotype has a count of ten or more. The chain combines TRBV11-2 with TRBJ2-2, with D perhaps given as TRBD1 or TRBD2 (5 bases each). The CDR3 loop spans 15 amino acids. Trimming took 0 bases from V and 7 from J, leaving 12 bases between them. Germline V gives CDR1 SGHAT, CDR2 FQNNGV. CDR3 sequence reads: CASSLDHGAIGELFF. The CDR3 DNA is TGTGCCAGCAGCTTAGATCACGGGGCCATCGGGGAGCTGTTTTTT.

This clonotype was detected a few times. The genes are TRBV29-1 and TRBJ2-1; D is perhaps TRBD1 (6 bases). The germline V gene encodes CDR1 SQVTM and CDR2 ANQGSEA. The CDR3 extends over 13 amino acids. V dropped 1 base and J dropped 5 bases, with 9 bases sitting between them. CDR3 in amino acids: CSVEGNRDNEQFF. The CDR3 region has the DNA TGCAGCGTTGAAGGGAACAGGGACAATGAGCAGTTCTTC.

This clonotype was detected only a few times. The CDR3 is CASSEGLAGLSEQFF. The CDR3 DNA reads TGTGCCAGCAGTGAGGGACTAGCGGGGCTGAGCGAGCAGTTCTTC. The chain links TRBV6-2 or TRBV6-3 to TRBJ2-1; 13 bases line up with TRBD2. This CDR3 is built from 15 residues. V shed 5 bases and J 10 bases; nucleotides not matched to a gene: 8. Germline CDR1 and CDR2: MNHEY and SVGEGT.

V usage is TRBV11-2 and J usage is TRBJ2-7, with TRBD1 matching over 8 bases. Trimming cost V 4 bases and J 7 bases; bases outside gene matches: 6. Germline V gives CDR1 SGHAT, CDR2 FQNNGV. This CDR3 is 13 amino acids long. CDR3 amino acids: CASSSTGEWEQYF. CDR3 nucleotides: TGTGCCAGCAGCTCGACAGGGGAATGGGAGCAGTACTTC.